One sample yielded the 23 T cell receptor beta chains listed below, sequenced in a study of T cell clones after liver transplantation. Profiled with immunoSEQ multiplex PCR; TCRdb holds only in-frame clones, not every one. The sample consists of 50,000 to 60,000 clones, under 85% of them appearing once. Sequencing was performed on CD4+ T cells from blood, taken at the 22-month timepoint. The receptor set was obtained from a human patient who received a liver transplant. Certain T cells may be donor cells from the graft.

The chain joins TRBV21-1 to TRBJ2-6. TRBV21-1 corresponds to a pseudogene. The CDR3 loop spans 16 amino acids. The CDR3 sequence is CASSTGEDSMANVLTF. CDR3 DNA sequence: TGTGCCAGCAGCACGGGGGAGGACAGCATGGCCAACGTCCTGACTTTC.

The genes are TRBV28 and TRBJ2-5; 11 bases match TRBD2. V was pared by 2 bases and J by 5 bases, with 1 base of the junction left unmatched. This CDR3 contains 14 residues. CDR1 is MDHEN, CDR2 SYDVKM, per germline. CDR3 nucleotides: TGTGCCAGCAGTTTAGTAGCGGGGGGGGAGACCCAGTACTTC. Translation gives CASSLVAGGETQYF.

The rearrangement joins TRBV9 to TRBJ2-2, with 14 bases lining up with TRBD2. The CDR3 extends over 18 amino acids. V gave up 3 bases and J gave up 2 bases; unmatched junction bases: 6. The germline CDR1 and CDR2 sequences are SGDLS and YYNGEE. CDR3 amino acids: CASSAGLAGGLNTGELFF. As DNA, the CDR3 is TGTGCCAGCAGCGCCGGACTAGCGGGGGGACTAAACACCGGGGAGCTGTTTTTT.

J is TRBJ2-3 and V is TRBV7-9; 8 bases are a match to TRBD1. J lost 3 bases, V lost 2 bases, and 7 bases had no gene match. Per germline, CDR1 SEHNR and CDR2 FQNEAQ (reference sequence). The CDR3 loop spans 16 amino acids. The CDR3 region has the DNA TGTGCCAGCAGCTTATCTCCCGGACAGGGAACAGATACGCAGTATTTT. Residues: CASSLSPGQGTDTQYF.

The chain uses TRBV7-8 and TRBJ1-5; 8 nucleotides match TRBD1. The CDR3 consists of 15 residues. V lost 1 base, J lost 4 bases, and 3 bases stayed unmatched. CDR1 is SGHVS and CDR2 is FQNEAQ in the germline V gene. The CDR3 DNA reads TGTGCCAGCAGCTTAGGGGGACAGGAAAATCAGCCCCAGCATTTT. Translated, it gives CASSLGGQENQPQHF. The whole variable domain, remainder taken from reference TRBV7-8 and TRBJ1-5, is GAGVSQSPRYKVAKRGQDVALRCDPISGHVSLFWYQQALGQGPEFLTYFQNEAQLDKSGLPSDRFFAERPEGSVSTLKIQRTQQEDSAVYLCASSLGGQENQPQHFGDGTRLSIL.

The chain employs TRBV11-2 and TRBJ1-4, with D maybe TRBD1 (5 bases). V lost 4 bases, J lost 5 bases, and 14 bases lay in between. This CDR3 contains 15 residues. Germline-derived CDR1 and CDR2 are SGHAT and FQNNGV. The CDR3 sequence: CASSSLGQMNEKLFF. The CDR3 region has the DNA TGTGCCAGCAGCTCGCTCGGACAAATGAATGAAAAACTGTTTTTT. Complete variable domain (other parts from reference TRBV11-2 and TRBJ1-4): EAGVAQSPRYKIIEKRQSVAFWCNPISGHATLYWYQQILGQGPKLLIQFQNNGVVDDSQLPKDRFSAERLKGVDSTLKIQPAKLEDSAVYLCASSSLGQMNEKLFFGSGTQLSVL.

The sample holds one count of this clone. The chain couples TRBV6-5 to TRBJ1-3; D is unresolved. V shed 2 bases and J shed 2 bases, with 7 bases lying between them. CDR3 length: 14 amino acids. Germline V gene lookup returns CDR1 MNHEY and CDR2 SVGAGI. DNA for the CDR3: TGTGCCAGCAGTTACCCAGATACTGGAAACACCATATATTTT. Its translation is CASSYPDTGNTIYF.

This chain joins TRBV2 and TRBJ1-5; TRBD1 aligns across 8 bases. The CDR3 runs 15 residues. Losses at the gene ends were 4 bases for V and 7 bases for J; bases not matched to a gene: 9. Germline loops: CDR1 SNHLY, CDR2 FYNNEI. This CDR3 reads CASSGAGGRSQPQHF. CDR3 DNA: TGTGCCAGCAGTGGGGCAGGGGGCCGGAGCCAGCCCCAGCATTTT.

The chain couples TRBV5-6 to TRBJ2-1; D is possibly TRBD2 (7 bases). The V gene lost 0 bases and the J gene lost 12 bases, with 13 bases spanning the gap. The CDR3 is 13 residues long. Germline V lookup: CDR1 SGHDT, CDR2 YYEEEE. For the CDR3, the DNA is TGTGCCAGCAGCTTGGTGGCAGGGGAGGGGCAGTTCTTC. It specifies CASSLVAGEGQFF.

The chain employs TRBV27 and TRBJ1-4; D remains ambiguous. Germline V gives CDR1 MNHEY, CDR2 SMNVEV (reference sequence). V was cut by 5 bases and J by 5 bases, with 9 bases left in between. The CDR3 loop spans 13 amino acids. The CDR3 DNA follows: TGTGCCAGCAGTCGGCAGATAAATGAAAAACTGTTTTTT. It translates to CASSRQINEKLFF. The full variable domain, its missing parts supplied by reference TRBV27 and TRBJ1-4, is EAQVTQNPRYLITVTGKKLTVTCSQNMNHEYMSWYRQDPGLGLRQIYYSMNVEVTDKGDVPEGYKVSRKEKRNFPLILESPSPNQTSLYFCASSRQINEKLFFGSGTQLSVL.

The rearrangement uses TRBV7-3 and TRBJ2-5; no reliable D call. Trimming shortened V by 5 bases and J by 1 base, and 8 bases separated the two germline ends. Germline V gene lookup returns CDR1 SGHTA and CDR2 FQGTGA. The CDR3 is 13 amino acids. In DNA form, the CDR3 reads TGTGCCAGCAGCACCGCTGGCCAAGAGACCCAGTACTTC. This gives the protein CASSTAGQETQYF.

This clone is a singleton in its sample. The J gene is TRBJ1-1, the V gene TRBV5-4; weak D call: TRBD1 (5 bases). The CDR3 extends over 14 amino acids. V dropped 6 bases and J dropped 1 base, with 13 bases sitting between them. Germline assignment: CDR1 SGHNT and CDR2 YYREEE (reference sequence). This CDR3 is CASNPWGGNTEAFF. CDR3 DNA: TGTGCCAGCAATCCCTGGGGGGGGAACACTGAAGCTTTCTTT. Full variable domain (rest looked up from reference TRBV5-4 and TRBJ1-1): ETGVTQSPTHLIKTRGQQVTLRCSSQSGHNTVSWYQQALGQGPQFIFQYYREEENGRGNFPPRFSGLQFPNYSSELNVNALELDDSALYLCASNPWGGNTEAFFGQGTRLTVV.

The chain is built from TRBV11-1 and TRBJ2-7, with no clear D. Per germline, CDR1 SGHAT and CDR2 FQDESV (reference sequence). This CDR3 comprises 14 residues. The V end lost 3 bases, the J end lost 1 base, and 10 bases lay between the germline ends. The CDR3 here is CASSFPASSYEQYF. The CDR3 DNA is TGTGCCAGCAGCTTCCCAGCATCTTCCTACGAGCAGTACTTC. Drawing the rest from reference TRBV11-1 and TRBJ2-7, the complete variable domain is EAEVAQSPRYKITEKSQAVAFWCDPISGHATLYWYRQILGQGPELLVQFQDESVVDDSQLPKDRFSAERLKGVDSTLKIQPAELGDSAMYLCASSFPASSYEQYFGPGTRLTVT.

This clone appeared a single time. J is TRBJ2-3 and V is TRBV5-4; D is ambiguous. The germline V gene encodes CDR1 SGHNT and CDR2 YYREEE (reference sequence). V was trimmed by 4 bases and J by 0 bases, leaving 12 bases between them. The CDR3 spans 15 residues. The CDR3 protein is CASSLDSLSTDTQYF. CDR3 bases: TGTGCCAGCAGCCTTGACTCCCTTAGCACAGATACGCAGTATTTT.

The V and J genes are TRBV28 and TRBJ1-5; the match to TRBD1 covers 8 bases. Germline V lookup: CDR1 MDHEN, CDR2 SYDVKM. Losses at the gene ends were 6 bases for V and 0 bases for J; bases not matched to a gene: 16. The CDR3 consists of 19 residues. CDR3 coding DNA: TGTGCCAGCAGACGAAGAGGGACAGGAAGGGATTATAGCAATCAGCCCCAGCATTTT. This codes for CASRRRGTGRDYSNQPQHF.

The chain employs TRBV11-2 and TRBJ2-7; TRBD2 aligns across 9 bases. The germline V gene encodes CDR1 SGHAT and CDR2 FQNNGV. V was clipped by 2 bases and J by 3 bases; unmatched bases: 5. The CDR3 has 15 amino acids. CDR3 residues: CASSLNAGGVYEQYF. The CDR3 nucleotides read TGTGCCAGCAGCTTAAACGCGGGGGGGGTCTACGAGCAGTACTTC.

The genes are TRBV19 and TRBJ1-5; maybe TRBD1 (6 bases). Germline V gene data show CDR1 as LNHDA and CDR2 as SQIVND (reference sequence). The V and J ends lost 9 bases and 2 bases respectively, with 17 bases between them. This CDR3 is 15 amino acids long. The CDR3 protein is CARGPRDTGNQPQHF. CDR3 in DNA: TGTGCCAGGGGACCCCGGGACACGGGCAATCAGCCCCAGCATTTT.

The chain joins TRBV7-2 to TRBJ2-5; the match to TRBD1 covers 9 bases. Losses at the gene ends were 4 bases for V and 4 bases for J; bases not matched to a gene: 4. This CDR3 is 14 amino acids long. CDR1 is SGHTA, CDR2 FQGNSA, per germline. CDR3: CASSSTGGGETQYF. DNA for the CDR3: TGTGCCAGCAGCTCTACAGGGGGCGGAGAGACCCAGTACTTC.

The DNA for the CDR3 is TGTGCCAGCATTCATGAGGGGCCCGGGAAAGAAAAACTGTTTTTT. Its protein is CASIHEGPGKEKLFF. V usage is TRBV28 and J usage is TRBJ1-4, with D maybe TRBD1 (5 bases). CDR3 length equals 15 residues. Between the trimmed V and J ends, which lost 7 bases and 8 bases, there was a span of 20 bases. CDR1 is MDHEN and CDR2 is SYDVKM in the germline V gene.

The table lists this clone with a few counts. V is TRBV30 and J is TRBJ1-1; D gene uncertain. Germline V gene lookup returns CDR1 GTSNPN and CDR2 SVGIG (reference sequence). The CDR3 sequence is 13 residues long. V dropped 4 bases and J dropped 1 base, with 10 bases sitting between them. The CDR3 DNA follows: TGTGCCTGGATCCCCGCAGGGAACACTGAAGCTTTCTTT. Its translation: CAWIPAGNTEAFF.

This chain uses TRBV6-1 with TRBJ2-2, with no clear D. The CDR3 has 13 amino acids. Germline V lookup: CDR1 MNHNS, CDR2 SASEGT. The germline V and J ends were trimmed by 6 bases and 4 bases, with 9 bases remaining between them. The CDR3 coding sequence is TGTGCCAGCAGGACCGTGGGCACCGGGGAGCTGTTTTTT. Translating gives CASRTVGTGELFF.

The chain carries TRBV5-1 and TRBJ1-1, with TRBD1 as a possible D gene (6 bases). The germline V gene has CDR1 SGHRS and CDR2 YFSETQ. V was pared by 3 bases and J by 5 bases, with 14 bases between. The CDR3 contains 14 residues. The CDR3 here is CASSSEGGETEAFF. The CDR3 region has the DNA TGCGCCAGCAGCTCCGAAGGGGGGGAAACTGAAGCTTTCTTT.

This clone was picked up a small number of times. J is TRBJ1-5 and V is TRBV19; 8 nucleotides match TRBD1. V trimming: 5 bases; J trimming: 0 bases; junction bases outside the gene matches: 6. This CDR3 region has 16 residues. Germline CDR1 is LNHDA and CDR2 is SQIVND (reference sequence). CDR3 loop: CASSRTGQYSNQPQHF. CDR3 sequence (DNA): TGTGCCAGTAGTCGGACAGGGCAGTATAGCAATCAGCCCCAGCATTTT.